This passage covers 20 T cell receptor beta chains from one sample sequenced in a study of OX40 agonist ivuxolimab in advanced cancers. Library prep was done by the immunoSEQ multiplex PCR assay. Sourced from immuneACCESS, this table was stored by TCRdb with only in-frame sequences that have V and J called. A share of the clones is absent; for the studies checked, an unresolved V gene accounts for under half, and the remainder has no known explanation. This sample holds 68,000 or so clones; approximately 88% were observed only once. The ten largest clones add up to less than 2.5% of the sample. Specimen: CD4+ or CD8+ T cells sorted from blood, collected in a trial of the OX40 agonist ivuxolimab. All receptors come from an adult with an advanced solid tumor such as melanoma, head and neck, liver or kidney cancer.

V gene TRBV29-1 combines with J gene TRBJ2-7, with 8 bases aligning to TRBD1. The trim removed 5 bases at V and 4 bases at J, leaving 4 bases unmatched. Germline loops: CDR1 SQVTM, CDR2 ANQGSEA. The CDR3 runs to 12 residues. This chain's CDR3 is CSVSTGVYEQYF. In nucleotides, the CDR3 is TGCAGCGTTTCGACAGGGGTTTACGAGCAGTACTTC.

This clone was detected once. V gene TRBV9 combines with J gene TRBJ2-7; the match to TRBD2 covers 14 bases. The V gene's germline CDR1 is SGDLS and CDR2 YYNGEE. This CDR3 is built from 14 residues. V trimming: 3 bases; J trimming: 6 bases; junction bases outside the gene matches: 2. The CDR3 DNA reads TGTGCCAGCAGCGCCGGGACTAGCGGGAGCGAGCAGTACTTC. The encoded protein is CASSAGTSGSEQYF.

The V call is TRBV6-5, the J call TRBJ1-1; 9 bases align to TRBD1. This CDR3 is 13 amino acids long. Unmatched junction bases numbered 8, after V lost 4 bases and J lost 11 bases. CDR1 and CDR2 (germline): MNHEY, SVGAGI. CDR3 bases: TGTGCCAGCAGTTCTCTGGGACAGGGATTGGCTTTCTTT. Protein: CASSSLGQGLAFF.

This chain uses TRBV25-1 with TRBJ2-5; TRBD1 aligns across 8 bases. Germline CDR1 is MGHDK and CDR2 is SYGVNS. This CDR3 region has 16 residues. After removal of 1 base from V and 6 bases from J, the junction contained 10 bases not matched to a gene. The CDR3: CASSESGTGGLKTQYF. CDR3 coding DNA: TGTGCCAGCAGTGAATCCGGAACAGGGGGTTTGAAGACCCAGTACTTC.

The rearrangement links TRBV18 to TRBJ2-7; D gene ambiguous. Per germline, CDR1 KGHSH and CDR2 LQKENI. The CDR3 runs to 16 residues. V was shortened by 3 bases and J by 2 bases, with 17 bases between the two germline ends. The CDR3 region is CASSPSLSEMPYEQYF. The DNA of the CDR3 is TGTGCCAGCTCACCGTCACTTAGTGAGATGCCCTACGAGCAGTACTTC. The full variable domain, its missing parts supplied by reference TRBV18 and TRBJ2-7, is NAGVMQNPRHLVRRRGQEARLRCSPMKGHSHVYWYRQLPEEGLKFMVYLQKENIIDESGMPKERFSAEFPKEGPSILRIQQVVRGDSAAYFCASSPSLSEMPYEQYFGPGTRLTVT.

V gene TRBV7-8 combines with J gene TRBJ1-1; maybe TRBD1 (5 bases). V was pared by 1 base and J by 5 bases, with 8 bases between. CDR1 and CDR2 from the germline V gene are SGHVS and FQNEAQ. The CDR3 spans 13 residues. The CDR3 spells CASSLVGVTEAFF. CDR3 nucleotide sequence: TGTGCCAGCAGCTTAGTGGGGGTTACTGAAGCTTTCTTT.

The chain links TRBV5-5 to TRBJ2-2; 7 nucleotides agree with TRBD1. The CDR3 contains 15 residues. Germline V lookup: CDR1 SGHKS, CDR2 YYEKEE (reference sequence). Trimming cost V 8 bases and J 3 bases; bases outside gene matches: 10. CDR3 in DNA: TGTGCCAGTAACATCCGGGACAGTTACACCGGGGAGCTGTTTTTT. It codes for CASNIRDSYTGELFF.

The J gene is TRBJ2-5, the V gene TRBV28; D is ambiguous. The CDR3 length is 12 residues. The germline V and J ends were trimmed by 5 bases and 5 bases, with 9 bases remaining between them. The germline V gene has CDR1 MDHEN and CDR2 SYDVKM. CDR3 DNA sequence: TGTGCCAGCAGTGGCACTTGGGAGACCCAGTACTTC. Translated: CASSGTWETQYF.

V is TRBV6-5 and J is TRBJ2-7; D may correspond to TRBD1 or TRBD2 (5 bases each). Germline-derived CDR1 and CDR2 are MNHEY and SVGAGI. CDR3 length: 11 residues. The V and J ends lost 11 bases and 5 bases respectively, with 13 bases between them. This CDR3 reads CAAGEGNEQYF. CDR3 sequence (DNA): TGTGCCGCTGGTGAGGGGAACGAGCAGTACTTC.

The chain links TRBV2 to TRBJ2-2; D is ambiguous. This CDR3 comprises 13 residues. From germline, CDR1 is SNHLY and CDR2 FYNNEI. V shed 7 bases and J shed 0 bases, with 6 bases lying between them. As DNA, the CDR3 is TGTGCCAGCACCCCCACGAACACCGGGGAGCTGTTTTTT. As protein: CASTPTNTGELFF.

The table lists this clone with a count of one. The rearrangement links TRBV7-3 to TRBJ1-1, with D possibly being TRBD1 (5 bases). This CDR3 contains 13 residues. V shed 2 bases and J shed 4 bases, with 8 bases lying between them. The V gene's germline CDR1 is SGHTA and CDR2 FQGTGA. The CDR3 is CASSLYGGTEAFF. CDR3 sequence (DNA): TGTGCCAGCAGCTTATATGGGGGCACTGAAGCTTTCTTT.

The rearrangement links TRBV6-1 to TRBJ2-7, with D unresolved. CDR1 and CDR2 from the germline V gene are MNHNS and SASEGT. The V gene lost 7 bases and the J gene lost 2 bases, with 15 bases spanning the gap. There are 14 residues in the CDR3. The CDR3 region is CASKPRQDAYEQYF. The CDR3, as DNA: TGTGCCAGCAAGCCGCGGCAGGATGCCTACGAGCAGTACTTC.

CDR3 in amino acids: CATISGSTDTQYF. CDR3 coding DNA: TGTGCCACCATTAGCGGGTCCACAGATACGCAGTATTTT. V and J are TRBV2 and TRBJ2-3; 7 bases map to TRBD2. From germline, CDR1 is SNHLY and CDR2 FYNNEI. The CDR3 sequence is 13 residues long. J was trimmed by 2 bases and V by 10 bases; bases with no gene match: 6.

This clone appeared once. The chain couples TRBV2 to TRBJ2-1; D gene unclear. The V end was cut by 8 bases, the J end by 7 bases, with 24 bases between. The germline gives CDR1 SNHLY, CDR2 FYNNEI. The CDR3 has 16 amino acids. CDR3 protein: CASRSRAAAFYNEQFF. CDR3 in DNA: TGTGCCAGCCGTTCCCGGGCCGCTGCTTTTTATAATGAGCAGTTCTTC. Supplemented by reference TRBV2 and TRBJ2-1, the full variable domain reads EPEVTQTPSHQVTQMGQEVILRCVPISNHLYFYWYRQILGQKVEFLVSFYNNEISEKSEIFDDQFSVERPDGSNFTLKIRSTKLEDSAMYFCASRSRAAAFYNEQFFGPGTRLTVL.

The genes are TRBV15 and TRBJ1-2; 7 bases are a match to TRBD1. The CDR3 is 14 amino acids. V was pared by 4 bases and J by 6 bases, with 8 bases of the junction left unmatched. Germline V gene lookup returns CDR1 LNHNV and CDR2 YYDKDF (reference sequence). The chain's CDR3 is CATSNRATGHGYTF. The CDR3 DNA is TGTGCCACCAGCAACCGGGCGACAGGGCATGGCTACACCTTC.

The chain uses TRBV19 and TRBJ1-2; 11 bases match TRBD1. The ends lost 6 bases at V and 3 bases at J; junction bases unmatched: 12. There are 17 residues in the CDR3. Per germline, CDR1 LNHDA and CDR2 SQIVND (reference sequence). Here the CDR3 reads CASRAWGQGEKDYGYTF. The CDR3, as DNA: TGTGCCAGTAGAGCCTGGGGACAGGGGGAAAAGGACTATGGCTACACCTTC.

The CDR3 loop reads CASSLGTSGEETQYF. The CDR3 bases are TGTGCCAGCAGCTTGGGGACTAGCGGGGAAGAGACCCAGTACTTC. The rearrangement joins TRBV11-2 to TRBJ2-5; TRBD2 aligns across 13 bases. The germline V gene encodes CDR1 SGHAT and CDR2 FQNNGV. Trimming cost V 3 bases and J 3 bases; bases outside gene matches: 1. This CDR3 contains 15 residues.

The genes are TRBV11-2 and TRBJ2-2; 12 bases fit TRBD2. CDR1 SGHAT and CDR2 FQNNGV come from the germline V gene. V lost 4 bases to trimming and J lost 7 bases; unmatched junction nucleotides: 7. The CDR3 contains 16 residues. The CDR3 coding sequence is TGTGCCAGCAGCTGGGCTAGCGGGGGGGCCGGCGGGGAGCTGTTTTTT. This translates into CASSWASGGAGGELFF.

V usage is TRBV5-4 and J usage is TRBJ1-1; 7 nucleotides line up with TRBD1. There are 16 residues in the CDR3. Germline values: CDR1 SGHNT, CDR2 YYREEE (reference sequence). The junction had 11 bases not matched to a gene; V was cut back by 4 bases and J by 2 bases. The CDR3 sequence: CASSPTGAGVNTEAFF. DNA for the CDR3: TGTGCCAGCAGCCCCACAGGGGCCGGGGTTAACACTGAAGCTTTCTTT. The variable domain in full, completed from reference TRBV5-4 and TRBJ1-1, reads ETGVTQSPTHLIKTRGQQVTLRCSSQSGHNTVSWYQQALGQGPQFIFQYYREEENGRGNFPPRFSGLQFPNYSSELNVNALELDDSALYLCASSPTGAGVNTEAFFGQGTRLTVV.

This clone was counted a few times. The rearrangement joins TRBV5-5 to TRBJ1-4, with TRBD1 as a possible D gene (5 bases). The length of the CDR3 is 15 residues. Trimming shortened V by 2 bases and J by 3 bases, and 11 bases separated the two germline ends. Germline assignment: CDR1 SGHKS and CDR2 YYEKEE (reference sequence). The CDR3 DNA follows: TGTGCCAGCAGCTTTTTCGACAGCTCTAATGAAAAACTGTTTTTT. This gives the protein CASSFFDSSNEKLFF.